Below, 15 T cell receptor beta chains from the same sample are listed, as sequenced in a study of shared clonotypes between healthy human individuals. This table comes from immunoSEQ multiplex PCR, and its TCRdb copy is limited to in-frame clones, with some not included. This repertoire shows 2 million to 2.5 million clones, 80% to 95% found once; its top ten account for around 0.4%. Sequenced material: naive CD4+ T cells from PBMCs. Documented subset: CD45RA+ positively selected. The receptors come from a man aged 18-30 years in good health. Some clones in this sample may be carry-over from other donors' samples.

This clone was detected once. The chain combines TRBV7-3 with TRBJ2-7; D is undetermined. V lost 2 bases, J lost 0 bases, and 11 bases lay in between. CDR3 length: 15 amino acids. CDR1 is SGHTA, CDR2 FQGTGA, per germline. In nucleotides, the CDR3 is TGTGCCAGCAGCTTAGGGCCAGGCAACTCCTACGAGCAGTACTTC. Translated, it gives CASSLGPGNSYEQYF.

The chain recombines TRBV5-6 with TRBJ2-7; D call uncertain. V lost 3 bases and J lost 5, with 18 bases in between. CDR3 length: 15 amino acids. From germline, CDR1 is SGHDT and CDR2 YYEEEE. The CDR3 DNA reads TGTGCCAGCAGCTCGCGACGGATTCCTAGGAACGAGCAGTACTTC. This gives the protein CASSSRRIPRNEQYF.

Worth noting for this clone: Different DNA sequences within this sample yield the same CDR3. The DNA of the CDR3 is TGTGCCAGCAGCTTAGCTGGGACCTACGAGCAGTACTTC. As protein: CASSLAGTYEQYF. V and J are TRBV7-8 and TRBJ2-7, with unresolved D. V was trimmed by 0 bases and J by 2 bases, leaving 5 bases between them. Germline CDR1 and CDR2: SGHVS and FQNEAQ. The CDR3 consists of 13 residues.

This chain connects TRBV5-4 to TRBJ1-1; D possibly corresponds to TRBD1 (5 bases). The CDR3 totals 15 residues. Germline V gene data show CDR1 as SGHNT and CDR2 as YYREEE (reference sequence). Trimming pared 2 bases from V and 0 bases from J, leaving 11 bases between. CDR3 loop: CASSFGGNMNTEAFF. For the CDR3, the DNA is TGTGCCAGCAGCTTTGGGGGGAATATGAACACTGAAGCTTTCTTT.

The V and J genes are TRBV4-3 and TRBJ2-3, with a weak D call TRBD1 (6 bases). The germline V and J ends were trimmed by 4 bases and 2 bases, with 16 bases remaining between them. Germline V gene sequence: CDR1 LGHNA, CDR2 YSLEER. The CDR3 is 16 amino acids. The CDR3 loop reads CASSLRSQGFTDTQYF. CDR3 nucleotides: TGCGCCAGCAGCCTCAGGTCCCAGGGGTTCACAGATACGCAGTATTTT.

The DNA for the CDR3 is TGTGCCAGCAGCGGCCTGGACAGGGACTACAATGAGCAGTTCTTC. It specifies CASSGLDRDYNEQFF. The rearrangement joins TRBV7-9 to TRBJ2-1, with TRBD1 matching over 8 bases. CDR1 is SEHNR and CDR2 is FQNEAQ in the germline V gene (reference sequence). The J segment lost 3 bases and the V segment lost 5 bases, leaving 6 bases of the junction unmatched. The CDR3 is 15 amino acids.

This sequence joins TRBV5-1 and TRBJ2-1, with 12 bases matching TRBD2. CDR3 length: 14 residues. Germline CDR1 reads SGHRS; CDR2 reads YFSETQ. With 0 bases clipped from V and 10 bases from J, the junction kept 2 bases outside the gene matches. CDR3 in DNA: TGCGCCAGCAGCTTGGACGGGACTAGCGGGGAGCAGTTCTTC. Translated, it gives CASSLDGTSGEQFF. The full variable domain, completed using reference TRBV5-1 and TRBJ2-1, is KAGVTQTPRYLIKTRGQQVTLSCSPISGHRSVSWYQQTPGQGLQFLFEYFSETQRNKGNFPGRFSGRQFSNSRSEMNVSTLELGDSALYLCASSLDGTSGEQFFGPGTRLTVL.

The chain joins TRBV5-8 to TRBJ2-1; the D is unclear. V lost 1 base, J lost 3 bases, and 20 bases lay in between. Germline V gene lookup returns CDR1 SGHTS and CDR2 YDEGEE. CDR3 length equals 18 residues. The CDR3 is CASSLKGPIVGYYNEQFF. The CDR3, as DNA: TGTGCCAGCAGCTTGAAGGGCCCGATCGTAGGGTACTACAATGAGCAGTTCTTC.

The genes are TRBV7-3 and TRBJ1-1, with a tentative D call TRBD1 (5 bases). This CDR3 region has 20 residues. The germline V gene encodes CDR1 SGHTA and CDR2 FQGTGA. V was clipped by 1 base and J by 5 bases, with 29 bases between them. In DNA, the CDR3 is TGTGCCAGCAGCTTAAGGTCCTCGGGCAGGGCCTTAAGAACGGGGACTGAAGCTTTCTTT. This gives the protein CASSLRSSGRALRTGTEAFF.

The sample holds one count of this clone. This rearrangement joins TRBV7-2 to TRBJ1-5; 12 bases are shared with TRBD1. The CDR3 is 18 amino acids. V lost 1 base to trimming and J lost 4 bases; unmatched junction nucleotides: 8. Looked up from germline, CDR1 is SGHTA and CDR2 is FQGNSA. The CDR3 here is CASSLGGTGGAWNQPQHF. The CDR3 DNA sequence: TGTGCCAGCAGCTTAGGTGGGACAGGGGGCGCCTGGAATCAGCCCCAGCATTTT.

This chain links TRBV5-6 with TRBJ2-7; D unclear. The ends were cut back, 4 bases at V and 1 base at J, with 12 bases in the middle. The CDR3 covers 14 residues. The germline CDR1 and CDR2 sequences are SGHDT and YYEEEE. CDR3 loop: CASSPGPDSYEQYF. CDR3 coding DNA: TGTGCCAGCAGCCCCGGCCCGGATTCCTACGAGCAGTACTTC.

The chain is built from TRBV27 and TRBJ2-5; D is unclear. The CDR3 sequence is 11 residues long. V lost 4 bases and J 7 bases, leaving 7 bases between the germline ends. Germline CDR1 MNHEY, CDR2 SMNVEV (reference sequence). The CDR3 DNA reads TGTGCCAGCAGTTGGGGTAGGACCCAGTACTTC. Residues: CASSWGRTQYF.

The genes are TRBV2 and TRBJ1-5; D is undetermined. This CDR3 is 13 amino acids long. Per germline, CDR1 SNHLY and CDR2 FYNNEI. V was clipped by 6 bases and J by 7 bases, with 13 bases between them. The DNA for the CDR3 is TGTGCCAGCAGAAATCAGAATCCGCAGCCCCAGCATTTT. Its protein is CASRNQNPQPQHF.

This chain links TRBV5-1 with TRBJ2-5; 8 nucleotides agree with TRBD2. CDR1 and CDR2 from the germline V gene are SGHRS and YFSETQ. V was clipped by 0 bases and J by 11 bases; unmatched bases: 9. This CDR3 region has 14 residues. The chain's CDR3 is CASSLGAAGGEQYF. In DNA form, the CDR3 reads TGCGCCAGCAGCTTGGGTGCTGCGGGAGGTGAGCAGTACTTC.

The J gene is TRBJ1-5, the V gene TRBV2, with 8 bases fitting TRBD1. The V segment lost 2 bases and the J segment 4 bases; nucleotides outside the gene matches: 1. The CDR3 consists of 14 residues. Germline V gives CDR1 SNHLY, CDR2 FYNNEI. CDR3 region: CASSEWTGNQPQHF. CDR3 coding DNA: TGTGCCAGCAGTGAATGGACAGGGAATCAGCCCCAGCATTTT.